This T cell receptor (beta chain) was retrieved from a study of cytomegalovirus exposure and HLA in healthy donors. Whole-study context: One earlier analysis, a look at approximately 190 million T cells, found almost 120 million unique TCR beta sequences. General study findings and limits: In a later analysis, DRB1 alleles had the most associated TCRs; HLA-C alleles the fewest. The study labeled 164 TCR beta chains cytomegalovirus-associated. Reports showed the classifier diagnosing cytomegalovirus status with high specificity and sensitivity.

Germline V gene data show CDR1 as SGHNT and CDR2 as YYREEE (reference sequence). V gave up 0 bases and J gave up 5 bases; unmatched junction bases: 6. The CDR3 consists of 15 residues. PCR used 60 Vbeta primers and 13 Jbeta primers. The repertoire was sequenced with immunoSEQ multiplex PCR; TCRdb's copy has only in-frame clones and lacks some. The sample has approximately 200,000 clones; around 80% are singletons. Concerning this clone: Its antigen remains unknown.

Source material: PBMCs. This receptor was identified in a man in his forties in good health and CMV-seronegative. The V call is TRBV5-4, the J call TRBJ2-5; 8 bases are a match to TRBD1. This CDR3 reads CASSLAGQGSETQYF. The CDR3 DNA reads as TGTGCCAGCAGCTTGGCCGGACAGGGTTCGGAGACCCAGTACTTC. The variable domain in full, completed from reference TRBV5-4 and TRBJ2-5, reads ETGVTQSPTHLIKTRGQQVTLRCSSQSGHNTVSWYQQALGQGPQFIFQYYREEENGRGNFPPRFSGLQFPNYSSELNVNALELDDSALYLCASSLAGQGSETQYFGPGTRLLVL.